This T cell receptor beta chain was identified in a study of identical twins. Overall study findings and caveats: Models predicted too little out-of-frame TCR alpha sharing in monozygotic twins.

TCRdb itself ran the 5' RACE reads through MiXCR, one entry per CDR3 protein. The sample holds roughly 1,500,000 distinct CDR3 sequences, 32% seen once. To note about this clonotype: Its antigen is unidentified.

This CDR3 region has 14 residues. The V segment lost 3 bases and the J segment 7 bases; nucleotides outside the gene matches: 5. In germline, CDR1 is SGHDN, CDR2 FVKESK. The origin of this receptor is a newborn girl in good health. The sample taken for sequencing was cord blood. The chain carries TRBV14 and TRBJ2-4; 8 positions agree with TRBD2. The CDR3 DNA is TGTGCCAGCAGCCAGTCGACGGGGGGGAACATTCAGTACTTC. Amino acids: CASSQSTGGNIQYF.